This T cell receptor beta chain was retrieved from a study of vaccination effects on CD4 cells after COVID-19. As for the study in general: Participants were given two doses of BNT162b2 or mRNA-1273 vaccine. Findings and caveats of the study: Few convalescent patients were studied, and early post-infection samples were lacking. Substantial clonal contraction characterized both infection- and vaccine-induced clones late after vaccination.

Note on this clone: What it binds is not known.

ViraFEST used viral peptide pools to expand antigen-specific CD4+ T cells before sequencing. Investigators separated out CD4+ T cells once around 9 days of culture had passed. Having tested negative for nucleocapsid antibodies, the vaccine recipients showed no prior SARS-CoV-2 infection. In culture with approximately 9.5 IU/ml IL-2 and around 10 ug/ml peptides, PBMC were grown at a few million per well. TCRdb's table, derived via immunoSEQ multiplex PCR, lists solely in-frame clones and lacks some. The table includes some 22,000 clones, approximately 77% detected once. CDR3 length: 14 amino acids. V was shortened by 7 bases and J by 4 bases, with 16 bases between the two germline ends. Per germline, CDR1 SNHLY and CDR2 FYNNEI.

The material sequenced was CD4+ T cells from PBMCs cultured with HCoV-NL63 spike peptides, taken before COVID-19 vaccination. The origin of this receptor is a human donor who received a COVID-19 vaccine. The rearrangement joins TRBV2 to TRBJ1-1; D is possibly TRBD1 (6 bases). For the CDR3, the DNA is TGTGCCAGCACCACGGGGGGGGCGGGCACTGAAGCTTTCTTT. As protein: CASTTGGAGTEAFF.